This TCR beta chain appears in the sequencing data of a study of neoadjuvant nivolumab and ipilimumab in lung cancer. Using immunoSEQ multiplex PCR, the repertoire was profiled, and TCRdb retains in-frame clones only, with some absent. This sample has 20,000 to 25,000 clones, with about four fifths found just once. With V trimmed by 7 bases and J by 9 bases, 9 bases remained unmatched. The CDR3 extends over 14 amino acids. Germline loops: CDR1 MDHEN, CDR2 SYDVKM. The TCR comes from an adult with non-small cell lung cancer. The genes are TRBV28 and TRBJ2-1, with 10 bases identical to TRBD2. The sample here was peripheral blood, taken before neoadjuvant nivolumab, alone or with ipilimumab. CDR3 sequence: CASNSLAGEGEQFF. CDR3 in DNA: TGTGCCAGCAATAGCCTAGCGGGAGAAGGTGAGCAGTTCTTC.